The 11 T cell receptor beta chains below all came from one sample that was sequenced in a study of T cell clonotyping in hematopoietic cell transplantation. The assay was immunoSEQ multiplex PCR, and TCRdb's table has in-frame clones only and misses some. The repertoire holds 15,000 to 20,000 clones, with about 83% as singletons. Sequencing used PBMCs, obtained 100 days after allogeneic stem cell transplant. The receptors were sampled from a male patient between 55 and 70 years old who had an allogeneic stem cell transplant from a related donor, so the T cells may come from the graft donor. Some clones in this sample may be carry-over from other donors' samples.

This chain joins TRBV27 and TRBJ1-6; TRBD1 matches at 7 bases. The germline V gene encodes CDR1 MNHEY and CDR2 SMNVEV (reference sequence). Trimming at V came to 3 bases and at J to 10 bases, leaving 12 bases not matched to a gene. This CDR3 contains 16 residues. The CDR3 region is CASSFQPTGTQSPLHF. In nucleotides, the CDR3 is TGTGCCAGCAGTTTCCAACCGACAGGGACCCAGTCACCCCTCCACTTT.

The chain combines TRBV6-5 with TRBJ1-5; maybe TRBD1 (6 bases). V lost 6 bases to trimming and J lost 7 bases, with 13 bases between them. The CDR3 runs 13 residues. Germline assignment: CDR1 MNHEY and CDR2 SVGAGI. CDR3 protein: CASSLTRGQPQHF. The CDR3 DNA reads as TGTGCCAGCAGCCTCACCAGGGGCCAGCCCCAGCATTTT.

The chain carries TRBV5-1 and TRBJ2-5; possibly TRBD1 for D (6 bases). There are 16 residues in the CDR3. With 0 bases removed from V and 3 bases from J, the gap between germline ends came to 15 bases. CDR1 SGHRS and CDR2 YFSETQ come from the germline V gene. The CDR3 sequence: CASSLELTGLKETQYF. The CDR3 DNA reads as TGCGCCAGCAGCTTGGAGCTTACAGGGTTGAAAGAGACCCAGTACTTC.

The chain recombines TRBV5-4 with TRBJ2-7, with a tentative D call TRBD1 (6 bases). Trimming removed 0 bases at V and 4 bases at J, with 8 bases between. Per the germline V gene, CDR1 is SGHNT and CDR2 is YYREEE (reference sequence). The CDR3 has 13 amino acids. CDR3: CASSLGQVYEQYF. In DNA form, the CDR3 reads TGTGCCAGCAGCTTGGGACAGGTATACGAGCAGTACTTC.

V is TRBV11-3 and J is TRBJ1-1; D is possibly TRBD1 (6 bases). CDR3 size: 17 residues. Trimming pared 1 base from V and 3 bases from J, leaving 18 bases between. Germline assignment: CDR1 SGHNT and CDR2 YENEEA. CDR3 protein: CASSLGFSSGVDTEAFF. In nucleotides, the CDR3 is TGTGCCAGCAGCTTAGGGTTTTCGTCAGGGGTTGACACTGAAGCTTTCTTT.

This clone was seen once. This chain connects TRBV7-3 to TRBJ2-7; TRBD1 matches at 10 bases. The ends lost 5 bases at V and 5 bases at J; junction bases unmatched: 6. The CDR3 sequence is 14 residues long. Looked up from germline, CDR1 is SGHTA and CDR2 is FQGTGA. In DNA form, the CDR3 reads TGTGCCAGCAGCCCGACAGGGGGCCCCCACGAGCAGTACTTC. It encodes CASSPTGGPHEQYF.

The CDR3 bases are TGTGCCAGCAGCCTAGAGGGGGCCTACGAGCAGTACTTC. The encoded protein is CASSLEGAYEQYF. The gene calls are TRBV5-5 and TRBJ2-7; D might be TRBD1 (6 bases). V was pared by 4 bases and J by 2 bases, with 10 bases between. Germline V lookup: CDR1 SGHKS, CDR2 YYEKEE (reference sequence). CDR3 length: 13 amino acids. Full variable domain (remainder filled in from reference TRBV5-5 and TRBJ2-7): DAGVTQSPTHLIKTRGQQVTLRCSPISGHKSVSWYQQVLGQGPQFIFQYYEKEERGRGNFPDRFSARQFPNYSSELNVNALLLGDSALYLCASSLEGAYEQYFGPGTRLTVT.

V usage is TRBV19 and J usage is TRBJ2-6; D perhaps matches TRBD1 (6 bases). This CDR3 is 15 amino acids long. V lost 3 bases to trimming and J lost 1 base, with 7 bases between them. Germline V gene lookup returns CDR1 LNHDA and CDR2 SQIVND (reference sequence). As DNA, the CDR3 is TGTGCCAGTAGTATGGACAGTTCTGGGGCCAACGTCCTGACTTTC. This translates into CASSMDSSGANVLTF. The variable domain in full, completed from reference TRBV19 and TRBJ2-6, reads DGGITQSPKYLFRKEGQNVTLSCEQNLNHDAMYWYRQDPGQGLRLIYYSQIVNDFQKGDIAEGYSVSREKKESFPLTVTSAQKNPTAFYLCASSMDSSGANVLTFGAGSRLTVL.

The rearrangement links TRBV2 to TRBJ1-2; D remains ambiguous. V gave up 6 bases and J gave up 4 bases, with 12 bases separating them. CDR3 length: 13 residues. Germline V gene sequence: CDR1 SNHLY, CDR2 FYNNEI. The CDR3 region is CASRRTEPYGYTF. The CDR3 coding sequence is TGTGCCAGCAGACGGACGGAGCCCTATGGCTACACCTTC.

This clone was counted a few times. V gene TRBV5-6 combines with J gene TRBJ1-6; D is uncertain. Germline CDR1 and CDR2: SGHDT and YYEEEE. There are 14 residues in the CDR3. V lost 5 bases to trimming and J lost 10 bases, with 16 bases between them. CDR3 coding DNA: TGTGCCAGCAGTCCTTGGGGTTACTCCTCACCCCTCCACTTT. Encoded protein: CASSPWGYSSPLHF.

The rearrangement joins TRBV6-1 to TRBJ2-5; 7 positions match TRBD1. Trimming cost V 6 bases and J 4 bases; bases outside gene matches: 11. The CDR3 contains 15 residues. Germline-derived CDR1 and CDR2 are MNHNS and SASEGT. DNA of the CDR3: TGTGCCAGCAGCTACGGACAGGACCGAGGAGAGACCCAGTACTTC. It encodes CASSYGQDRGETQYF.